Sequencing of this T cell receptor beta chain was carried out in a study of metastatic and nonmetastatic thyroid tumors. Study observations and caveats: Reports indicated that malignant thyroid tumors showed significantly higher TCR beta diversity than benign nodules did, in blood and tumor.

This clone was picked up a small number of times. No antigen is known for it. V lost 2 bases to trimming and J lost 0 bases, with 13 bases between them. Germline V gene lookup returns CDR1 WNHNN and CDR2 SYGVQD (reference sequence). The CDR3 length is 17 residues. MiXCR reprocessed the PCR reads for TCRdb. The sample has 30,000 to 35,000 clones; around a sixth are singletons. Patients had received no treatment of any kind before thyroid surgery. Material: blood. The rearrangement uses TRBV10-1 and TRBJ2-2; tentatively, D is TRBD1 or TRBD2 (5 bases each). This TCR came from a female donor with papillary thyroid cancer or a benign thyroid nodule (not recorded which). Some clones in this sample may be carry-over from other donors' samples. The chain's CDR3 is CASSESLGVANTGELFF. The CDR3 region has the DNA TGCGCCAGCAGTGAGAGTCTGGGGGTAGCGAACACCGGGGAGCTGTTTTTT.